This T cell receptor beta chain was sequenced during a study of early T cells in non-severe SARS-CoV-2 infection. Study as a whole: Sequenced material consisted of bulk RNA (from unsorted whole blood), and chains were unpaired.

Including both end residues, the CDR3 is 17 amino acids long. The table lists this clonotype with many counts. Its antigen is as yet unknown. The DNA is left out, because the CDR3 cannot be placed on it with certainty; the CDR3 is given as TCRdb lists it. Study-wide results and caveats: VDJdb matches were skewed toward anti-spike CD8 T cell responses.

Individual cDNA molecules each received unique molecular identifiers attached to them. TCRdb analysed the 5' RACE reads with MiXCR anew, one entry per CDR3 protein. The repertoire holds 60,000 or so distinct CDR3 sequences, with around 9.3% as singletons. The genes are TRBV12-3 or TRBV12-4 and TRBJ2-2; TRBD1, the D gene given by the table, was not confirmed from the DNA. The sample consisted of whole blood. The clonotype comes from an adult who was a healthcare worker with PCR-confirmed SARS-CoV-2 infection or an uninfected control (not recorded which). The CDR3 sequence: CASSSSAPGGLTGELFF.